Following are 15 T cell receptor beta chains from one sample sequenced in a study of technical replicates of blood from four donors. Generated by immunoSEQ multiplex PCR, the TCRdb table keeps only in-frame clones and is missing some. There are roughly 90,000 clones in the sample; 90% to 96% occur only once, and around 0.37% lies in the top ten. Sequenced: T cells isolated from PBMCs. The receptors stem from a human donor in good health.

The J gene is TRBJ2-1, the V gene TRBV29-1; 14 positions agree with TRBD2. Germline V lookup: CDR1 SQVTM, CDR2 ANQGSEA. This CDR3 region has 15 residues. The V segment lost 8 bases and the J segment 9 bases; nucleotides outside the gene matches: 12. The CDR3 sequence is CSSLGLAGGGREQFF. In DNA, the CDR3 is TGCAGCTCCCTCGGACTAGCGGGAGGAGGTCGTGAGCAGTTCTTC.

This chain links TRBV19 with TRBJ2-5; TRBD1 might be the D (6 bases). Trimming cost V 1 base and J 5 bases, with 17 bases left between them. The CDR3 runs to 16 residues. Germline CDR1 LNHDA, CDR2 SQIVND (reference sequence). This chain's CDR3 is CASSIVGRGAVETQYF. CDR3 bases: TGTGCCAGTAGTATAGTGGGCAGGGGAGCCGTGGAGACCCAGTACTTC. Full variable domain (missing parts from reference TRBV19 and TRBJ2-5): DGGITQSPKYLFRKEGQNVTLSCEQNLNHDAMYWYRQDPGQGLRLIYYSQIVNDFQKGDIAEGYSVSREKKESFPLTVTSAQKNPTAFYLCASSIVGRGAVETQYFGPGTRLLVL.

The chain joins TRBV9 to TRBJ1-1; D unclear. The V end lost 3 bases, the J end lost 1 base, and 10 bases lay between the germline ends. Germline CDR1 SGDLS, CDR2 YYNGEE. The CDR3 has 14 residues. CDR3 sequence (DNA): TGTGCCAGCAGCGCGGGGTCGTCGAACACTGAAGCTTTCTTT. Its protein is CASSAGSSNTEAFF.

In DNA form, the CDR3 reads TGTGCCAGCAGCTTAAACCTACTAGCGGAGCAGTACTTC. Translating gives CASSLNLLAEQYF. This chain connects TRBV7-3 to TRBJ2-7; 7 bases map to TRBD2. The CDR3 has 13 amino acids. With V trimmed by 1 base and J by 7 bases, 4 bases remained unmatched. Germline lookup yields CDR1 SGHTA and CDR2 FQGTGA. The full variable domain, rest sourced from reference TRBV7-3 and TRBJ2-7, is GAGVSQTPSNKVTEKGKYVELRCDPISGHTALYWYRQSLGQGPEFLIYFQGTGAADDSGLPNDRFFAVRPEGSVSTLKIQRTERGDSAVYLCASSLNLLAEQYFGPGTRLTVT.

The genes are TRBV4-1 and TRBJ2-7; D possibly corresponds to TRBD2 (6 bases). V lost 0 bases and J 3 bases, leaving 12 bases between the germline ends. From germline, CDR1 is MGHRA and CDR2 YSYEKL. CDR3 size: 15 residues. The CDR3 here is CASSQDHGSLYEQYF. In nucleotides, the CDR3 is TGCGCCAGCAGCCAAGATCACGGGAGCCTCTACGAGCAGTACTTC.

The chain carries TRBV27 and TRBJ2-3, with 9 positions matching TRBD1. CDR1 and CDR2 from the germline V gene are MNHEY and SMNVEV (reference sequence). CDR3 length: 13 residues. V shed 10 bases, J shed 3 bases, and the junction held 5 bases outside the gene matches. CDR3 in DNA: TGTGCCACCTCGACAGGGGGGACAGATACGCAGTATTTT. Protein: CATSTGGTDTQYF.

The CDR3 DNA is TGTGCCTTACTCCCGAGAACAGGGCTCACCGGGGAGCTGTTTTTT. Protein sequence: CALLPRTGLTGELFF. V and J are TRBV30 and TRBJ2-2, with D possibly matching TRBD1 (6 bases). This CDR3 contains 15 residues. V gave up 7 bases and J gave up 4 bases, with 19 bases separating them. From germline, CDR1 is GTSNPN and CDR2 SVGIG (reference sequence).

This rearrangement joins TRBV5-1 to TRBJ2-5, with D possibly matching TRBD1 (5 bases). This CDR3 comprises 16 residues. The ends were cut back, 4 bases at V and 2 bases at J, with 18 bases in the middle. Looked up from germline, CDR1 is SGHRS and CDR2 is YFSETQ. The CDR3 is CASSPQPHRIQETQYF. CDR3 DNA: TGCGCCAGCAGCCCCCAACCTCACAGGATACAAGAGACCCAGTACTTC.

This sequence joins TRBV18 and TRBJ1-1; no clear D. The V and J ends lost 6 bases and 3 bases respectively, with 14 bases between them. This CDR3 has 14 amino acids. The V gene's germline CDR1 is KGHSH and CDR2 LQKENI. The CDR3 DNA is TGTGCCAGCTCTTTTCAGGAGAGGGACACTGAAGCTTTCTTT. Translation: CASSFQERDTEAFF.

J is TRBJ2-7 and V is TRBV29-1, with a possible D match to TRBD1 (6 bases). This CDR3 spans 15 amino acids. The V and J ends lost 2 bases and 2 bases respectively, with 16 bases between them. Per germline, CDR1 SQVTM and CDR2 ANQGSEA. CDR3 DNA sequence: TGCAGCGTTGAAATTGGTGGGGGACACCCCTACGAGCAGTACTTC. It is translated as CSVEIGGGHPYEQYF.

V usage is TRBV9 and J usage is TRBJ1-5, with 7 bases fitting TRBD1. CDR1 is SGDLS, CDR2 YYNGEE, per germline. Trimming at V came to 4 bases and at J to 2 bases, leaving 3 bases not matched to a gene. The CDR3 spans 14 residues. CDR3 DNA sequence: TGTGCCAGCAGCTTAACAGGGGGCAATCAGCCCCAGCATTTT. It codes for CASSLTGGNQPQHF.

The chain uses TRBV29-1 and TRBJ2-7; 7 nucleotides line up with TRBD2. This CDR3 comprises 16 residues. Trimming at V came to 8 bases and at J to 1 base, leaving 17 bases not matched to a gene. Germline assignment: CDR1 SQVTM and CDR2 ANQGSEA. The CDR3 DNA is TGCAGCCCAAAGTGGGGAGGGCCCTTTTTTTCCTACGAGCAGTACTTC. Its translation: CSPKWGGPFFSYEQYF.

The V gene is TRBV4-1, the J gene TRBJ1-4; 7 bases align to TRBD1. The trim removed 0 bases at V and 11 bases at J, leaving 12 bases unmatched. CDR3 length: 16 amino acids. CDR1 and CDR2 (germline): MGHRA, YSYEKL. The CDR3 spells CASSQDMAGGPEKLFF. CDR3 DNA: TGCGCCAGCAGCCAAGATATGGCAGGGGGACCTGAGAAACTGTTTTTT.

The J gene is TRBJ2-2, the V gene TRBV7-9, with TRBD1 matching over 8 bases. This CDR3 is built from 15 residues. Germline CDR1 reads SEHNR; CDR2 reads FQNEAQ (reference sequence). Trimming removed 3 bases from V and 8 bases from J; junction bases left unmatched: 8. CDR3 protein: CASSLGQAIKGELFF. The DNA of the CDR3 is TGTGCCAGCAGCTTGGGACAGGCAATTAAAGGGGAGCTGTTTTTT.

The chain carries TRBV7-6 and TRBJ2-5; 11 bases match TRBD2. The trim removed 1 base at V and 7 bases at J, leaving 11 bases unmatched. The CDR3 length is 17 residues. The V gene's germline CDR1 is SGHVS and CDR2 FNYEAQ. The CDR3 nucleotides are TGTGCCAGCAGCTTAGGGGGACTAGCGGCGGGGGAAGGGACCCAGTACTTC. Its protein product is CASSLGGLAAGEGTQYF.